These 16 T cell receptor beta chains share one sample of origin, sequenced in a study of shared clonotypes between healthy human individuals. Assay: immunoSEQ multiplex PCR; the TCRdb copy retains only in-frame clones and omits some. The table lists millions of clones, approximately 92% of them singletons. The sequenced sample consisted of naive CD4+ T cells sorted from blood. Subset specified: CD45RA+ positively selected. The receptors derive from a man between 18 and 29 years old in good health.

The chain couples TRBV4-3 to TRBJ2-7; 7 positions match TRBD2. V shed 4 bases, J shed 1 base, and the junction held 4 bases outside the gene matches. The CDR3 is 14 residues long. Germline V gene lookup returns CDR1 LGHNA and CDR2 YSLEER. CDR3 bases: TGCGCCAGCAGCCCCCAGCGGGGTTCCTACGAGCAGTACTTC. As protein: CASSPQRGSYEQYF.

The chain is built from TRBV4-1 and TRBJ2-7, with D tentatively TRBD1 (5 bases). V dropped 5 bases and J dropped 0 bases, with 20 bases sitting between them. Germline V gene data show CDR1 as MGHRA and CDR2 as YSYEKL. CDR3 length: 17 amino acids. The CDR3 nucleotides read TGCGCCAGCAGCAAAAGGGTTGTTGGGGCTCGCTCCTACGAGCAGTACTTC. Translating it yields CASSKRVVGARSYEQYF.

This clone has only one observation. V usage is TRBV7-9 and J usage is TRBJ2-7; no reliable D call. Germline CDR1 is SEHNR and CDR2 is FQNEAQ (reference sequence). Trimming stripped 5 bases from V and 7 bases from J, with 9 bases between. The CDR3 spans 11 residues. The CDR3, as DNA: TGTGCCAGCAGCGAGGCCCTGGAGCAGTACTTC. Protein sequence: CASSEALEQYF.

J is TRBJ2-1 and V is TRBV27; 7 bases are shared with TRBD1. The CDR3 covers 12 residues. Trimming removed 5 bases from V and 9 bases from J; junction bases left unmatched: 4. The germline V gene encodes CDR1 MNHEY and CDR2 SMNVEV (reference sequence). The CDR3 protein is CASSPQGSEQFF. For the CDR3, the DNA is TGTGCCAGCAGTCCACAGGGGAGTGAGCAGTTCTTC.

The chain is built from TRBV30 and TRBJ1-6; TRBD1 is a possible D gene (6 bases). V was pared by 1 base and J by 7 bases, with 14 bases between. This CDR3 is 15 amino acids long. Germline CDR1 is GTSNPN and CDR2 is SVGIG (reference sequence). The CDR3 here is CAWSAGGRGNSPLHF. CDR3 nucleotide sequence: TGTGCCTGGAGTGCGGGGGGCCGGGGGAATTCACCCCTCCACTTT.

This sequence joins TRBV30 and TRBJ2-5, with TRBD2 matching over 9 bases. The J call is in doubt because the DNA end fits TRBJ2-7 better. Germline CDR1 reads GTSNPN; CDR2 reads SVGIG (reference sequence). This CDR3 has 12 residues. The CDR3: CASSGVSYEQYF. In nucleotides, the CDR3 is TGTGCCTCTAGCGGGGTCTCCTACGAGCAGTACTTC.

In this sample, this clone turned up a few times. The chain uses TRBV11-2 and TRBJ1-1, with D uncertain. V lost 1 base and J 1 base, leaving 7 bases between the germline ends. The CDR3 is made up of 14 amino acids. Germline CDR1 and CDR2: SGHAT and FQNNGV. CDR3 loop: CASSLGRTNTEAFF. Written as DNA, the CDR3 is TGTGCCAGCAGCTTAGGAAGGACGAACACTGAAGCTTTCTTT.

The chain combines TRBV5-1 with TRBJ1-2; 7 nucleotides agree with TRBD1. The germline CDR1 and CDR2 sequences are SGHRS and YFSETQ. The CDR3 runs 14 residues. Trimming took 4 bases from V and 6 from J; bases not matched to a gene: 9. CDR3 DNA: TGCGCCAGCAGCCTGGGGGACAGTGCACATGGCTACACCTTC. It codes for CASSLGDSAHGYTF. Combining the CDR3 with reference TRBV5-1 and TRBJ1-2 gives the whole variable domain KAGVTQTPRYLIKTRGQQVTLSCSPISGHRSVSWYQQTPGQGLQFLFEYFSETQRNKGNFPGRFSGRQFSNSRSEMNVSTLELGDSALYLCASSLGDSAHGYTFGSGTRLTVV.

The chain links TRBV6-8 to TRBJ2-7, with D perhaps matching TRBD2 (7 bases). V gave up 7 bases and J gave up 4 bases, with 32 bases separating them. The CDR3 is 19 amino acids. Germline CDR1 is MNHGY and CDR2 is SAAAGT. The CDR3 reads CASKTTRGAGAGAPYEQYF. CDR3 DNA sequence: TGTGCCAGCAAAACCACGCGGGGCGCCGGGGCGGGGGCCCCTTACGAGCAGTACTTC.

V usage is TRBV4-1 and J usage is TRBJ2-4; TRBD2 agrees at 8 bases. This CDR3 has 20 amino acids. The germline CDR1 and CDR2 sequences are MGHRA and YSYEKL. V lost 0 bases, J lost 0 bases, and 13 bases stayed unmatched. The CDR3 here is CASSQDLAFGGAKAKNIQYF. Here the CDR3 DNA reads TGCGCCAGCAGCCAAGATTTGGCCTTCGGGGGGGCTAAAGCCAAAAACATTCAGTACTTC.

This chain joins TRBV7-2 and TRBJ2-1, with 9 positions matching TRBD2. Germline loops: CDR1 SGHTA, CDR2 FQGNSA. The V gene end was trimmed by 6 bases and the J gene end by 4 bases; junction bases not matched to a gene: 7. The CDR3 length is 15 residues. Here the CDR3 reads CASRDSGRKYNEQFF. CDR3 sequence (DNA): TGTGCCAGCAGGGATAGCGGGAGAAAGTACAATGAGCAGTTCTTC.

V and J are TRBV19 and TRBJ1-1, with a possible D match to TRBD1 (6 bases). Trimming shortened V by 6 bases and J by 1 base, and 15 bases separated the two germline ends. CDR1 is LNHDA and CDR2 is SQIVND in the germline V gene (reference sequence). CDR3 length: 15 amino acids. In nucleotides, the CDR3 is TGTGCCAGTAGCCGTTGGGACACCGCGAACACTGAAGCTTTCTTT. Translating gives CASSRWDTANTEAFF.

The table lists this clone with a few counts. This chain connects TRBV2 to TRBJ2-7; the match to TRBD1 covers 9 bases. Germline trimming cut 6 bases from V and 4 bases from J; bases unmatched to any gene: 7. This CDR3 is 14 amino acids long. Germline loops: CDR1 SNHLY, CDR2 FYNNEI. This chain's CDR3 is CASRDNRGPYEQYF. CDR3 in DNA: TGTGCCAGCAGGGACAACAGGGGGCCATACGAGCAGTACTTC.

The chain carries TRBV7-9 and TRBJ1-2; D ambiguous. The ends were cut back, 1 base at V and 7 bases at J, with 10 bases in the middle. The CDR3 runs 13 residues. Germline V gives CDR1 SEHNR, CDR2 FQNEAQ (reference sequence). The CDR3 region is CASSLGAPVGYTF. The CDR3 bases are TGTGCCAGCAGCTTAGGGGCTCCCGTTGGCTACACCTTC.

The chain links TRBV4-1 to TRBJ1-6, with 7 positions matching TRBD1. Trimming took 3 bases from V and 12 from J; bases not matched to a gene: 5. CDR1 is MGHRA, CDR2 YSYEKL, per germline. The CDR3 length is 13 residues. The CDR3 bases are TGCGCCAGCAGCCAGACAGGGATCGGACCCCTCCACTTT. It translates to CASSQTGIGPLHF.

This clone was observed once. The rearrangement links TRBV18 to TRBJ2-1; possible D gene TRBD2, 7 bases. In germline, CDR1 is KGHSH, CDR2 LQKENI. The CDR3 consists of 17 residues. Trimming took 1 base from V and 6 from J, leaving 19 bases between them. The DNA for the CDR3 is TGTGCCAGCTCACCACAGGCGGGGGCCCCTACGTTCAATGAGCAGTTCTTC. Translating gives CASSPQAGAPTFNEQFF.